What follows are 2 T cell receptor beta chains derived from one specimen sequenced in a study of T cell clonality in common variable immunodeficiency. Data came from immunoSEQ multiplex PCR; TCRdb stores just in-frame clones and leaves some out. The repertoire consists of under 45,000 clones, none detected only once. Sequenced: peripheral blood mononuclear cells. The source is a person between 18 and 70 years old in good health.

At least ten counts were recorded for this clone. The read stops 3 residues short of the end of the CDR3; the missing end is completed from the germline J gene. V is TRBV7-9 and J is TRBJ1-2; D gene ambiguous. Germline V gives CDR1 SEHNR, CDR2 FQNEAQ (reference sequence). The CDR3 is 14 amino acids. The DNA read from the CDR3 is TGTGCCAGCAGCTTAGAGCGGACGTCTTGGGGC. Protein: CASSLERTSWG. The full CDR3 sequence reads CASSLERTSWGYTF.

This clone was counted at least ten times. The read gets to within 3 residues of the CDR3 end, and the germline J gene fills in the rest. This sequence joins TRBV4-1 and TRBJ1-5; D call uncertain. Deletions cut 4 bases from V and 1 base from J, with 14 bases between. The CDR3 has 16 residues. CDR1 and CDR2 (germline): MGHRA, YSYEKL. The CDR3 sequence is CASSPSRGPSNQPQHF. The covered CDR3 bases are TGCGCCAGCAGCCCCTCTCGTGGGCCGAGCAATCAGCCC.